The next 21 T cell receptor beta chains were all read from a single sample in a study of identical twins. TCRdb fed the 5' RACE reads into MiXCR, producing one record per CDR3 protein. The data hold some 900,000 distinct CDR3 sequences, with around an eighth observed a single time. The data also belong to a second study, concerning yellow fever vaccine responses in identical twins.

The specimen was PBMCs. The source of these receptors is a woman under 30 in good health.

The chain employs TRBV28 and TRBJ1-1; 7 nucleotides line up with TRBD1. The CDR3 consists of 14 residues. Trimming cost V 4 bases and J 3 bases; bases outside gene matches: 5. Looked up from germline, CDR1 is MDHEN and CDR2 is SYDVKM. CDR3: CASSSGGADTEAFF. CDR3 in DNA: TGTGCCAGCAGTTCAGGGGGAGCGGACACTGAAGCTTTCTTT.

CDR3: CASSGTGAGVANEKLFF. The CDR3 DNA reads as TGTGCCAGCAGTGGAACAGGGGCGGGGGTTGCTAATGAAAAACTGTTTTTT. The genes are TRBV6-1 and TRBJ1-4; 7 bases map to TRBD1. Unmatched junction bases numbered 11, after V lost 4 bases and J lost 3 bases. Germline loops: CDR1 MNHNS, CDR2 SASEGT. This CDR3 comprises 17 residues.

CDR3 residues: CASSFWTGLTDTQYF. The DNA for the CDR3 is TGTGCCAGCAGCTTTTGGACAGGACTCACAGATACGCAGTATTTT. The chain is built from TRBV13 and TRBJ2-3; 7 bases align to TRBD1. CDR3 size: 15 residues. With 3 bases clipped from V and 2 bases from J, the junction kept 5 bases outside the gene matches. Germline V lookup: CDR1 PRHDT, CDR2 FYEKMQ (reference sequence).

The CDR3 is CASRDDLPVQGGTEAFF. For the CDR3, the DNA is TGTGCCAGCAGAGACGACCTCCCAGTACAGGGGGGCACTGAAGCTTTCTTT. This chain joins TRBV27 and TRBJ1-1, with 8 positions matching TRBD1. The germline V gene encodes CDR1 MNHEY and CDR2 SMNVEV (reference sequence). There are 17 residues in the CDR3. V lost 6 bases, J lost 4 bases, and 16 bases stayed unmatched.

This clonotype was seen only a few times. The chain is built from TRBV12-3 or TRBV12-4 and TRBJ1-2, with 10 bases aligning to TRBD1. The CDR3 spans 14 residues. Unmatched junction bases numbered 4, after V lost 9 bases and J lost 0 bases. The CDR3 sequence: CASRTGGANYGYTF. In nucleotides, the CDR3 is TGTGCCAGTCGGACAGGGGGAGCTAACTATGGCTACACCTTC.

V usage is TRBV6-1 and J usage is TRBJ2-1, with D uncertain. This CDR3 is built from 15 residues. In germline, CDR1 is MNHNS, CDR2 SASEGT. Trimming pared 6 bases from V and 4 bases from J, leaving 16 bases between. CDR3: CASSQTVGFYNEQFF. CDR3 coding DNA: TGTGCCAGCAGCCAGACCGTGGGGTTTTACAATGAGCAGTTCTTC.

The chain recombines TRBV6-2 or TRBV6-3 with TRBJ2-7; 8 nucleotides agree with TRBD1. CDR3 length: 17 amino acids. CDR1 and CDR2 (germline): MNHEY, SVGEGT. The trim removed 5 bases at V and 3 bases at J, leaving 15 bases unmatched. CDR3 amino acids: CASSPPLTGTGRYEQYF. As DNA, the CDR3 is TGTGCCAGCAGTCCGCCACTTACCGGGACAGGACGCTACGAGCAGTACTTC.

This chain uses TRBV2 with TRBJ2-3; maybe TRBD2 (6 bases). The CDR3 has 15 residues. The germline gives CDR1 SNHLY, CDR2 FYNNEI. V lost 8 bases to trimming and J lost 2 bases, with 17 bases between them. The CDR3 here is CASFTGGDHTDTQYF. As DNA, the CDR3 is TGTGCCAGCTTCACCGGCGGGGACCACACAGATACGCAGTATTTT.

This clonotype has only one observation. This chain uses TRBV27 with TRBJ2-7, with D possibly TRBD1 on 6 matching bases. V lost 2 bases and J 7 bases, leaving 12 bases between the germline ends. Germline CDR1 is MNHEY and CDR2 is SMNVEV (reference sequence). The CDR3 is 13 amino acids. DNA of the CDR3: TGTGCCAGCAGTTTAAGGGGGATGGGGGAGCAGTACTTC. Its translation is CASSLRGMGEQYF.

This chain links TRBV20-1 with TRBJ2-3, with a tentative D call TRBD2 (5 bases). This CDR3 spans 15 amino acids. Germline V gene lookup returns CDR1 DFQATT and CDR2 SNEGSKA (reference sequence). The V end lost 0 bases, the J end lost 3 bases, and 13 bases lay between the germline ends. The CDR3 loop is CSARDPRLTTDTQYF. In DNA form, the CDR3 reads TGCAGTGCTAGAGATCCCCGACTAACGACAGATACGCAGTATTTT.

The rearrangement uses TRBV28 and TRBJ1-5, with D maybe TRBD1 (5 bases). The V and J ends lost 6 bases and 6 bases respectively, with 18 bases between them. Germline CDR1 is MDHEN and CDR2 is SYDVKM. The CDR3 runs 15 residues. CDR3 residues: CASRPNQGGGQPQHF. The CDR3, as DNA: TGTGCCAGCAGACCAAACCAGGGCGGGGGTCAGCCCCAGCATTTT.

The genes are TRBV28 and TRBJ2-1; tentatively, D is TRBD2 (6 bases). With 2 bases removed from V and 7 bases from J, the gap between germline ends came to 24 bases. The CDR3 has 18 residues. CDR1 and CDR2 (germline): MDHEN, SYDVKM. Here the CDR3 DNA reads TGTGCCAGCAGTTTAACACGGACGGACTACAGGACTTATAATGAGCAGTTCTTC. Protein sequence: CASSLTRTDYRTYNEQFF.

This clonotype was seen at least ten times. This sequence joins TRBV5-1 and TRBJ1-2; 10 bases line up with TRBD1. V trimming: 4 bases; J trimming: 2 bases; junction bases outside the gene matches: 5. The CDR3 has 15 amino acids. Germline CDR1 SGHRS, CDR2 YFSETQ. CDR3 sequence: CASSRQGAENYGYTF. In DNA form, the CDR3 reads TGCGCCAGCAGCAGACAGGGGGCAGAGAACTATGGCTACACCTTC. Looking up the rest from reference TRBV5-1 and TRBJ1-2 gives the full variable domain: KAGVTQTPRYLIKTRGQQVTLSCSPISGHRSVSWYQQTPGQGLQFLFEYFSETQRNKGNFPGRFSGRQFSNSRSEMNVSTLELGDSALYLCASSRQGAENYGYTFGSGTRLTVV.

The rearrangement uses TRBV7-6 and TRBJ1-1; 7 bases map to TRBD1. CDR1 and CDR2 from the germline V gene are SGHVS and FNYEAQ. This CDR3 spans 15 amino acids. The J segment lost 0 bases and the V segment lost 6 bases, leaving 7 bases of the junction unmatched. The CDR3 here is CASSTGAGLNTEAFF. For the CDR3, the DNA is TGTGCCAGCAGTACAGGGGCAGGATTGAACACTGAAGCTTTCTTT.

This clonotype was seen a few times. The rearrangement uses TRBV6-2 or TRBV6-3 and TRBJ1-3; D gene ambiguous. The CDR3 loop spans 12 amino acids. Between the trimmed V and J ends, which lost 2 bases and 3 bases, there was a span of 2 bases. Germline values: CDR1 MNHEY, CDR2 SVGEGT. The CDR3: CASSYDGNTIYF. DNA of the CDR3: TGTGCCAGCAGTTACGATGGAAACACCATATATTTT.

This clonotype has a handful of counts. The chain employs TRBV7-6 and TRBJ1-4; no definite D call. Germline values: CDR1 SGHVS, CDR2 FNYEAQ. This CDR3 is built from 15 residues. Trimming took 1 base from V and 3 from J, leaving 9 bases between them. CDR3 amino acids: CASSLVPQANEKLFF. CDR3 bases: TGTGCCAGCAGCTTAGTCCCCCAGGCTAATGAAAAACTGTTTTTT.

This clonotype was counted ten times or more. This chain joins TRBV5-6 and TRBJ2-1; 8 bases are a match to TRBD2. This CDR3 contains 15 residues. The germline V gene encodes CDR1 SGHDT and CDR2 YYEEEE. Trimming took 0 bases from V and 4 from J; bases not matched to a gene: 3. CDR3 amino acids: CASSLDLAGYNEQFF. In DNA, the CDR3 is TGTGCCAGCAGCTTGGACCTAGCGGGTTACAATGAGCAGTTCTTC.

V is TRBV7-2 and J is TRBJ2-7, with 10 nucleotides matching TRBD2. Germline V gives CDR1 SGHTA, CDR2 FQGNSA. With V trimmed by 1 base and J by 6 bases, 9 bases remained unmatched. This CDR3 is 16 amino acids long. The CDR3 loop reads CASSLGLAGAGSEQYF. The CDR3 coding sequence is TGTGCCAGCAGCTTAGGGCTAGCGGGAGCGGGGAGCGAGCAGTACTTC.

The chain couples TRBV5-1 to TRBJ2-1, with 9 bases aligning to TRBD1. V lost 1 base to trimming and J lost 2 bases; unmatched junction nucleotides: 4. The germline V gene has CDR1 SGHRS and CDR2 YFSETQ. The CDR3 sequence is 16 residues long. The chain's CDR3 is CASSLTGTGTYNEQFF. In DNA form, the CDR3 reads TGCGCCAGCAGCTTGACCGGGACAGGGACCTACAATGAGCAGTTCTTC.

This clonotype has at least ten counts. This chain uses TRBV6-1 with TRBJ1-2; TRBD1 aligns across 7 bases. Germline lookup yields CDR1 MNHNS and CDR2 SASEGT. Trimming took 5 bases from V and 3 from J; bases not matched to a gene: 12. The CDR3 runs 16 residues. This CDR3 is CASSPRSDRRYYGYTF. The DNA for the CDR3 is TGTGCCAGCAGTCCTCGGTCGGACAGGCGCTACTATGGCTACACCTTC.

There are a few counts of this clonotype. This chain connects TRBV5-6 to TRBJ1-2; no clear D gene. This CDR3 spans 13 amino acids. Trimming pared 4 bases from V and 4 bases from J, leaving 11 bases between. Germline V gene data show CDR1 as SGHDT and CDR2 as YYEEEE. DNA for the CDR3: TGTGCCAGCAGCCCGGAGGAGTCCTATGGCTACACCTTC. Translation: CASSPEESYGYTF.